Ten or more counts support the clone carrying this T cell receptor beta chain. Its antigen is currently unknown. TCRdb reprocessed the reads with MiXCR, giving one entry per CDR3 protein. The profile covers around 320,000 distinct CDR3 sequences, with more than 9% appearing a single time and 3.5% to 4.5% taken by the ten largest. This record comes from a study of T cell repertoires in cytomegalovirus infection. Overall study: Based on public TCR beta signatures, there were indications of CMV infection and of a matching HLA type. Regarding the study as a whole: People with CMV and the relevant HLA were identified by cumulative public TCR beta family frequency.

Germline CDR1 and CDR2: SGHDT and YYEEEE. V shed 4 bases and J shed 7 bases, with 17 bases lying between them. This CDR3 region has 14 residues. This receptor was taken from a human donor in good health (CMV status not recorded). Some clones in this sample may be carry-over from other donors' samples. Sequencing was done on a sample of PBMCs. V usage is TRBV5-6 and J usage is TRBJ1-2; D unclear. CDR3 residues: CASSPQRRVGGYTF. In DNA, the CDR3 is TGTGCCAGCAGCCCCCAAAGAAGGGTGGGTGGCTACACCTTC.